This is a list of T cell receptor beta chains from one sample in a study of blood T cell repertoires in COVID-19. Sequenced by immunoSEQ multiplex PCR; TCRdb stores in-frame clones only, minus some. The sample includes some 310,000 clones, around 86% seen only once; the top ten take 1%. The specimen sequenced was peripheral blood. The receptors were sampled from a man aged 45-60 years with active or convalescent COVID-19. Each CDR3 is given with its conserved first and last residue. The order of the fields is D gene, clone size, J gene, CDR3 length, V gene, CDR3 DNA, CDR3 protein. A D gene is named only where the DNA matches it firmly. Some rows have no size entry. The others give once, few or many, or a class for an expanded clone.

d_call: TRBD2; clone_size: .; j_call: TRBJ2-3; cdr3_length: 15; v_call: TRBV7-3; cdr3_nt: TGTGCCAGCAGCCCTACTAGCGGGAGCACAGATACGCAGTATTTT; cdr3_aa: CASSPTSGSTDTQYF
d_call: TRBD2; clone_size: .; j_call: TRBJ2-3; cdr3_length: 17; v_call: TRBV2; cdr3_nt: TGTGCCAGCAGTGATGCGGCTAGCGGGAGGAGCACAGATACGCAGTATTTT; cdr3_aa: CASSDAASGRSTDTQYF
d_call: TRBD1; clone_size: .; j_call: TRBJ2-2; cdr3_length: 14; v_call: TRBV5-6; cdr3_nt: TGTGCCAGCAGCCGGACAGGGGACACCGGGGAGCTGTTTTTT; cdr3_aa: CASSRTGDTGELFF
d_call: .; clone_size: .; j_call: TRBJ1-6; cdr3_length: 12; v_call: TRBV2; cdr3_nt: TGTGCCAGCAGTCATGGCAGGTCACCCCTCCACTTT; cdr3_aa: CASSHGRSPLHF
d_call: TRBD1; clone_size: .; j_call: TRBJ1-5; cdr3_length: 15; v_call: TRBV6-5; cdr3_nt: TGTGCCAGCACCGTCGGACAGGCCTCTTATCAGCCCCAGCATTTT; cdr3_aa: CASTVGQASYQPQHF
d_call: .; clone_size: .; j_call: TRBJ1-4; cdr3_length: 15; v_call: TRBV18; cdr3_nt: TGTGCCAGCTCACCACCGCGGGGGGCGGGTGAAAAACTGTTTTTT; cdr3_aa: CASSPPRGAGEKLFF
d_call: .; clone_size: .; j_call: TRBJ1-1; cdr3_length: 15; v_call: TRBV5-6; cdr3_nt: TGTGCCAGCAGCTTGCAGTACAGGGTCCCCACTGAAGCTTTCTTT; cdr3_aa: CASSLQYRVPTEAFF
d_call: .; clone_size: once; j_call: TRBJ1-4; cdr3_length: 14; v_call: TRBV27; cdr3_nt: TGTGCCAGCAGTTCCAGGGGAAGTGGTGAAAAACTGTTTTTT; cdr3_aa: CASSSRGSGEKLFF
d_call: TRBD1; clone_size: few; j_call: TRBJ2-5; cdr3_length: 14; v_call: TRBV5-4; cdr3_nt: TGTGCCAGCAGCTTTGACAGGGGCCAAGAGACCCAGTACTTC; cdr3_aa: CASSFDRGQETQYF
d_call: TRBD1; clone_size: .; j_call: TRBJ1-2; cdr3_length: 14; v_call: TRBV10-1; cdr3_nt: TGCGCCAGCAGTCCGGGACAGGGGGCGCATGGCTACACCTTC; cdr3_aa: CASSPGQGAHGYTF
d_call: TRBD1; clone_size: .; j_call: TRBJ1-3; cdr3_length: 20; v_call: TRBV15; cdr3_nt: TGTGCCACCAGCAGAGATCTTTACCAGACAGGGCCCATCGGCGGAAACACCATATATTTT; cdr3_aa: CATSRDLYQTGPIGGNTIYF
d_call: TRBD1; clone_size: .; j_call: TRBJ2-2; cdr3_length: 16; v_call: TRBV7-2; cdr3_nt: TGTGCCAGCAGCTTTCAGGACAGGGGGCAAGCCGGGGAGCTGTTTTTT; cdr3_aa: CASSFQDRGQAGELFF
d_call: .; clone_size: .; j_call: TRBJ1-6; cdr3_length: 13; v_call: TRBV5-6; cdr3_nt: TGTGCCAGCAGCGGCGGGGCAGGTTCACCCCTCCACTTT; cdr3_aa: CASSGGAGSPLHF
d_call: .; clone_size: once; j_call: TRBJ1-3; cdr3_length: 16; v_call: TRBV5-6; cdr3_nt: TGTGCCAGCAGCTTGGCAGGCCTTAGCTCTGGAAACACCATATATTTT; cdr3_aa: CASSLAGLSSGNTIYF
d_call: .; clone_size: .; j_call: TRBJ2-5; cdr3_length: 16; v_call: TRBV24-1; cdr3_nt: TGTGCCACCAGTGATCCCCTAGGGAGGGGGAAAGAGACCCAGTACTTC; cdr3_aa: CATSDPLGRGKETQYF
d_call: TRBD1; clone_size: once; j_call: TRBJ2-3; cdr3_length: 15; v_call: TRBV2; cdr3_nt: TGTGCCAGCAGTGAAGTGACAGGGGTTAAAGATACGCAGTATTTT; cdr3_aa: CASSEVTGVKDTQYF
d_call: TRBD1; clone_size: once; j_call: TRBJ2-1; cdr3_length: 16; v_call: TRBV4-3; cdr3_nt: TGCGCCAGCAGCCAAGTTGGGACAGGGGGGGGAAATGAGCAGTTCTTC; cdr3_aa: CASSQVGTGGGNEQFF
d_call: TRBD2; clone_size: .; j_call: TRBJ2-2; cdr3_length: 16; v_call: TRBV5-3; cdr3_nt: TGTGCCAGAAGCAGCACTAGCGGGAGAGGAACCGGGGAGCTGTTTTTT; cdr3_aa: CARSSTSGRGTGELFF
d_call: TRBD1; clone_size: .; j_call: TRBJ1-2; cdr3_length: 14; v_call: TRBV2; cdr3_nt: TGTGCCAGCAGATACGGACAGGGAAACTATGGCTACACCTTC; cdr3_aa: CASRYGQGNYGYTF
d_call: TRBD1; clone_size: .; j_call: TRBJ2-7; cdr3_length: 13; v_call: TRBV18; cdr3_nt: TGTGCCAGCTCAAAAACAGGGGGCAGGGAGCAGTACTTC; cdr3_aa: CASSKTGGREQYF
d_call: .; clone_size: .; j_call: TRBJ1-4; cdr3_length: 13; v_call: TRBV3-1/TRBV3-2; cdr3_nt: TGTGCCAGCAGCCTAGGGGGAAATGAAAAACTGTTTTTT; cdr3_aa: CASSLGGNEKLFF
d_call: .; clone_size: .; j_call: TRBJ1-5; cdr3_length: 13; v_call: TRBV30; cdr3_nt: TGTGCCTGGAGTACTACCCAACAACAGCCCCAGCATTTT; cdr3_aa: CAWSTTQQQPQHF
d_call: .; clone_size: few; j_call: TRBJ1-2; cdr3_length: 15; v_call: TRBV7-9; cdr3_nt: TGTGCCAGCAGCTTATCCTCGATGGCCGACTATGGCTACACCTTC; cdr3_aa: CASSLSSMADYGYTF
d_call: TRBD1; clone_size: .; j_call: TRBJ1-1; cdr3_length: 14; v_call: TRBV6-2/TRBV6-3; cdr3_nt: TGTGCCAGCAGTCTGACAGGGGCCAGGGCTGAAGCTTTCTTT; cdr3_aa: CASSLTGARAEAFF
d_call: TRBD2; clone_size: .; j_call: TRBJ2-1; cdr3_length: 16; v_call: TRBV11-2; cdr3_nt: TGTGCCAGCAGCTTAGTTGCGGGGGGTACGGGCAATGAGCAGTTCTTC; cdr3_aa: CASSLVAGGTGNEQFF
d_call: .; clone_size: .; j_call: TRBJ1-4; cdr3_length: 15; v_call: TRBV4-1; cdr3_nt: TGCGCCAGCACCAGAGGAGGATCAACTAATGAAAAACTGTTTTTT; cdr3_aa: CASTRGGSTNEKLFF
d_call: .; clone_size: once; j_call: TRBJ1-5; cdr3_length: 13; v_call: TRBV28; cdr3_nt: TGTGCCAGCAGCTCCGACAGGAATCAGCCCCAGCATTTT; cdr3_aa: CASSSDRNQPQHF
d_call: .; clone_size: once; j_call: TRBJ1-1; cdr3_length: 12; v_call: TRBV6-5; cdr3_nt: TGTGCCATATCACGGGAGACCACTGAAGCTTTCTTT; cdr3_aa: CAISRETTEAFF
d_call: TRBD1; clone_size: .; j_call: TRBJ1-5; cdr3_length: 15; v_call: TRBV27; cdr3_nt: TGTGCCAGCAGTTTGGAGGGGACAGTAAATCAGCCCCAGCATTTT; cdr3_aa: CASSLEGTVNQPQHF
d_call: .; clone_size: .; j_call: TRBJ1-4; cdr3_length: 14; v_call: TRBV2; cdr3_nt: TGTGCCAGCAGCTGGACAGTAGGGAATGAAAAACTGTTTTTT; cdr3_aa: CASSWTVGNEKLFF
d_call: .; clone_size: once; j_call: TRBJ1-3; cdr3_length: 15; v_call: TRBV25-1; cdr3_nt: TGTGCCAGCAGTGAGCCAGGGTCAAGTGGAAACACCATATATTTT; cdr3_aa: CASSEPGSSGNTIYF
d_call: TRBD1; clone_size: .; j_call: TRBJ2-5; cdr3_length: 15; v_call: TRBV19; cdr3_nt: TGTGCCAGTAGTATTGTCGGACAGGTTCAAGAGACCCAGTACTTC; cdr3_aa: CASSIVGQVQETQYF
d_call: .; clone_size: .; j_call: TRBJ2-5; cdr3_length: 14; v_call: TRBV21-1; cdr3_nt: TGTGCCAGCAGCAAAACAGGGGGCTCGGAGACCCAGTACTTC; cdr3_aa: CASSKTGGSETQYF
d_call: TRBD2; clone_size: .; j_call: TRBJ2-3; cdr3_length: 16; v_call: TRBV18; cdr3_nt: TGTGCCAGCTCACTAACTAGCGGGGGAGGCGCAGATACGCAGTATTTT; cdr3_aa: CASSLTSGGGADTQYF
d_call: .; clone_size: .; j_call: TRBJ2-1; cdr3_length: 13; v_call: TRBV3-1/TRBV3-2; cdr3_nt: TGTGCCAGCAGCCCCGGGGGAGCATGGAAACAGTTCTTC; cdr3_aa: CASSPGGAWKQFF
d_call: .; clone_size: few; j_call: TRBJ1-1; cdr3_length: 11; v_call: TRBV5-6; cdr3_nt: TGTGCCAGCAGCTCTCACACTGAAGCTTTCTTT; cdr3_aa: CASSSHTEAFF
d_call: TRBD1; clone_size: .; j_call: TRBJ1-1; cdr3_length: 15; v_call: TRBV11-2; cdr3_nt: TGTGCCAGCAGCACGGGACAGGGGGCGGTGACTGAAGCTTTCTTT; cdr3_aa: CASSTGQGAVTEAFF
d_call: .; clone_size: .; j_call: TRBJ2-1; cdr3_length: 12; v_call: TRBV7-8; cdr3_nt: TGTGCCAGCAGCTTACAGGGCAATGAGCAGTTCTTC; cdr3_aa: CASSLQGNEQFF
d_call: .; clone_size: .; j_call: TRBJ2-2; cdr3_length: 17; v_call: TRBV2; cdr3_nt: TGTGCCAGCAGGAGGTTAGGGGGAGGGCTTGGCACCGGGGAGCTGTTTTTT; cdr3_aa: CASRRLGGGLGTGELFF
d_call: TRBD2; clone_size: once; j_call: TRBJ2-5; cdr3_length: 14; v_call: TRBV2; cdr3_nt: TGTGCCAGCAGCGGACTAGCGGGGGCCGGGACCCAGTACTTC; cdr3_aa: CASSGLAGAGTQYF
d_call: TRBD1; clone_size: .; j_call: TRBJ1-3; cdr3_length: 15; v_call: TRBV9; cdr3_nt: TGTGCCAGCAGCGGGGGACAGGGTAGTGGAAACACCATATATTTT; cdr3_aa: CASSGGQGSGNTIYF
d_call: .; clone_size: .; j_call: TRBJ1-3; cdr3_length: 14; v_call: TRBV28; cdr3_nt: TGTGCCAGCAGTCCGGGGGACTCTGGAAACACCATATATTTT; cdr3_aa: CASSPGDSGNTIYF
d_call: .; clone_size: once; j_call: TRBJ2-5; cdr3_length: 16; v_call: TRBV27; cdr3_nt: TGTGCCAGCAGTTCGCGGCACGATAGGGGCGCTGAGACCCAGTACTTC; cdr3_aa: CASSSRHDRGAETQYF
d_call: .; clone_size: .; j_call: TRBJ1-1; cdr3_length: 17; v_call: TRBV28; cdr3_nt: TGTGCCAGCAGTTCACCGGACACAGGTCTAATGAACACTGAAGCTTTCTTT; cdr3_aa: CASSSPDTGLMNTEAFF
d_call: .; clone_size: .; j_call: TRBJ1-4; cdr3_length: 14; v_call: TRBV6-1; cdr3_nt: TGTGCCAGCAGGCCCGGGACACGGGCTGAAAAACTGTTTTTT; cdr3_aa: CASRPGTRAEKLFF
d_call: .; clone_size: .; j_call: TRBJ1-5; cdr3_length: 14; v_call: TRBV2; cdr3_nt: TGTGCCAGCAGTGAACAGGGGTTAGGTCAGCCCCAGCATTTT; cdr3_aa: CASSEQGLGQPQHF
d_call: .; clone_size: once; j_call: TRBJ1-3; cdr3_length: 15; v_call: TRBV19; cdr3_nt: TGTGCCAGTAGTATAGAAACGGGAATCGAAAACACCATATATTTT; cdr3_aa: CASSIETGIENTIYF
d_call: TRBD2; clone_size: .; j_call: TRBJ2-3; cdr3_length: 17; v_call: TRBV5-1; cdr3_nt: TGCGCCAGCAGCTTGGTCCGACTAGCGGGGGGGGCAGATACGCAGTATTTT; cdr3_aa: CASSLVRLAGGADTQYF
d_call: TRBD1; clone_size: few; j_call: TRBJ2-1; cdr3_length: 16; v_call: TRBV7-8; cdr3_nt: TGTGCCAGCAGGGCGTCCGGGACAGAGACCTACAATGAGCAGTTCTTC; cdr3_aa: CASRASGTETYNEQFF
d_call: TRBD1; clone_size: .; j_call: TRBJ2-7; cdr3_length: 17; v_call: TRBV11-2; cdr3_nt: TGTGCCAGCAGCTTAGATATAGGAGGACAGGGGGCCTACGAGCAGTACTTC; cdr3_aa: CASSLDIGGQGAYEQYF
d_call: TRBD1; clone_size: .; j_call: TRBJ2-7; cdr3_length: 16; v_call: TRBV24-1; cdr3_nt: TGTGCCACCAGTGATCAGACGACAGGGGGCGGGTACGAGCAGTACTTC; cdr3_aa: CATSDQTTGGGYEQYF
d_call: .; clone_size: .; j_call: TRBJ2-3; cdr3_length: 12; v_call: TRBV9; cdr3_nt: TGTGCCAGCAGCGGAGGAAGAGATACGCAGTATTTT; cdr3_aa: CASSGGRDTQYF
d_call: TRBD1; clone_size: once; j_call: TRBJ1-2; cdr3_length: 16; v_call: TRBV2; cdr3_nt: TGTGCCAGCAGACATGACAGGGGGAAAGCTAACTATGGCTACACCTTC; cdr3_aa: CASRHDRGKANYGYTF
d_call: TRBD2; clone_size: .; j_call: TRBJ2-5; cdr3_length: 15; v_call: TRBV3-1/TRBV3-2; cdr3_nt: TGTGCCAGCAGCCAAGGGGCTAGCGGGAGTGAGACCCAGTACTTC; cdr3_aa: CASSQGASGSETQYF
d_call: .; clone_size: .; j_call: TRBJ2-7; cdr3_length: 17; v_call: TRBV28; cdr3_nt: TGTGCCAGCAGTTCACCCGGGGTTAGAACGACATCCTACGAGCAGTACTTC; cdr3_aa: CASSSPGVRTTSYEQYF
d_call: TRBD2; clone_size: .; j_call: TRBJ2-1; cdr3_length: 15; v_call: TRBV19; cdr3_nt: TGTGCCAGTAGTTCGAGCGGGAGGGCCGGAGATGAGCAGTTCTTC; cdr3_aa: CASSSSGRAGDEQFF
d_call: .; clone_size: .; j_call: TRBJ2-4; cdr3_length: 13; v_call: TRBV13; cdr3_nt: TGTGCCAGCAGCCCCCATAGGGGAAACATTCAGTACTTC; cdr3_aa: CASSPHRGNIQYF
d_call: .; clone_size: .; j_call: TRBJ1-1; cdr3_length: 13; v_call: TRBV7-2; cdr3_nt: TGTGCCAGCAGCTTAGTAGTGAACACTGAAGCTTTCTTT; cdr3_aa: CASSLVVNTEAFF
d_call: TRBD1; clone_size: .; j_call: TRBJ2-2; cdr3_length: 14; v_call: TRBV2; cdr3_nt: TGTGCCAGCAGGGGGGACAGGCACACCGGGGAGCTGTTTTTT; cdr3_aa: CASRGDRHTGELFF
d_call: .; clone_size: .; j_call: TRBJ1-3; cdr3_length: 17; v_call: TRBV18; cdr3_nt: TGTGCCAGCTCACCCTACAGGGATACCTACTCTGGAAACACCATATATTTT; cdr3_aa: CASSPYRDTYSGNTIYF